This T cell receptor (beta chain) is from a study of T-cell reconstitution after alpha-beta-depleted transplantation in children. About this clonotype itself: The antigen is unknown.

Study results and limitations: Some patients owed their high day-60 TCRbeta diversity to surviving recipient T cells and thymic progenitors. The origin of alpha-beta T cells about two months after transplant was reportedly several hundred expanded graft clones.

Molecular barcoding with unique molecular identifiers was used for the TCRbeta library. TCRdb recomputed calls from the PCR reads with MiXCR, one row per CDR3 protein. The table shows about 150,000 distinct CDR3 sequences, with approximately 10% occurring only once. The sample consisted of PBMCs, taken before TCRalphabeta/CD19-depleted stem cell transplant. The receptor was derived from a boy aged 2 to 10 with acute myeloid leukemia, due to receive a stem cell transplant.

CDR3 sequence (DNA): TGCAGTGCTAGACCAGGGGGAAAAAACATTCAGTACTTC. This translates into CSARPGGKNIQYF. The chain uses TRBV20-1 and TRBJ2-4, with 7 bases that match TRBD1. The CDR3 contains 13 residues. V shed 2 bases, J shed 4 bases, and the junction held 2 bases outside the gene matches. CDR1 and CDR2 (germline): DFQATT, SNEGSKA (reference sequence).